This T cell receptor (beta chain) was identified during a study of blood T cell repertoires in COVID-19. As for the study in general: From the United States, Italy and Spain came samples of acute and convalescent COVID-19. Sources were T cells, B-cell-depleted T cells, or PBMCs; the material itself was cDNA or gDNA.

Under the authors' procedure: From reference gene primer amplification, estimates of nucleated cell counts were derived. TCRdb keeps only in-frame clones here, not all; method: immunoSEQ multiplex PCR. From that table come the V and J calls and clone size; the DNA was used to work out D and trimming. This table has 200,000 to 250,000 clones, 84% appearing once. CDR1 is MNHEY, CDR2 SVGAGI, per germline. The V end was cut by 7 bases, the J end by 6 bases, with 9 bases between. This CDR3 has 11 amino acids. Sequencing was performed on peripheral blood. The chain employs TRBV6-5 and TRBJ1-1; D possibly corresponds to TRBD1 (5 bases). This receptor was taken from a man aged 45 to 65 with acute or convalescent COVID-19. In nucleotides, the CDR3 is TGTGCCAGCACGGGGGAATCTGAAGCTTTCTTT. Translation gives CASTGESEAFF.